This T cell receptor beta chain was sequenced during a study of metastatic and nonmetastatic thyroid tumors. As processed by the authors: Clinicopathological groups supplied CDR3 differences that were used to build a distant-metastasis classifier for papillary thyroid cancer. TCRdb used MiXCR to call clones anew from the PCR reads. These V and J calls are TCRdb output, not the study's own analysis. There are some 83,000 clones in the sample; roughly an eighth occur only once, and around 10% lies in the top ten. From germline, CDR1 is KGHSH and CDR2 LQKENI. V was pared by 6 bases and J by 3 bases, with 8 bases of the junction left unmatched. The CDR3 has 14 residues. Study-wide findings and caveats: Reported TCR beta diversity, measured in blood and tumor, was significantly higher for malignant thyroid tumors than for benign nodules.

Patients had received no treatment of any kind before thyroid surgery. Of note for this clone: Antigen specificity is unknown. A much larger clone differs from this one at a single base, so this may be a read error.

The chain is built from TRBV18 and TRBJ2-7; 7 nucleotides line up with TRBD2. This clonotype was sampled from a female donor with papillary thyroid cancer or a benign thyroid nodule (not recorded which). Some clones in this sample may be carry-over from other donors' samples. Specimen: tumor tissue. CDR3 bases: TGTGCCAGCTCGCCCTACCCGGGGGGCTACGAGCAGTACTTC. This codes for CASSPYPGGYEQYF. Supplemented by reference TRBV18 and TRBJ2-7, the full variable domain reads NAGVMQNPRHLVRRRGQEARLRCSPMKGHSHVYWYRQLPEEGLKFMVYLQKENIIDESGMPKERFSAEFPKEGPSILRIQQVVRGDSAAYFCASSPYPGGYEQYFGPGTRLTVT.